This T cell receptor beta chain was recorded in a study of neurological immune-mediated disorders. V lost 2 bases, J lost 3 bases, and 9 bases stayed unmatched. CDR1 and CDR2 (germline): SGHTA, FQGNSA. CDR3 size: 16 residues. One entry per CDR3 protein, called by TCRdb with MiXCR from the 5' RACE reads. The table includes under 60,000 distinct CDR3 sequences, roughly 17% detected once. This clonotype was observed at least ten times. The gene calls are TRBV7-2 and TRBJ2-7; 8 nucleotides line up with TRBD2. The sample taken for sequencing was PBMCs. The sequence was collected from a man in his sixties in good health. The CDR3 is CASSLRSGGRSYEQYF. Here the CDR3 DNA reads TGTGCCAGCAGCTTACGGAGCGGGGGCCGTAGCTACGAGCAGTACTTC.